This TCR beta chain was sequenced during a study of control samples from healthy donors and cancer patients. The table came from immunoSEQ multiplex PCR; TCRdb's copy has only in-frame clones and leaves some out. Of around 55,000 clones in the sample, about 96% were seen once. V was cut by 5 bases and J by 4 bases, with 18 bases left in between. The CDR3 length is 15 residues. The germline CDR1 and CDR2 sequences are LNHNV and YYDKDF (reference sequence). The chain joins TRBV15 to TRBJ2-7, with D possibly TRBD1 on 6 matching bases. Source material: blood. This TCR was sampled from a woman aged 18-29 years in good health. The CDR3 region is CATSASTGIRYEQYF. The CDR3 DNA is TGTGCCACCAGCGCATCCACAGGGATTAGGTACGAGCAGTACTTC.